This TCR beta chain was profiled in a study of molecular identifiers for immune sequencing clone quantification. General study points: Beyond 20 RNA copies, clones held over 98% of effector molecules, compared with under 1% in naive cells. Sizes of highly expanded clones could be underestimated through identical TCRs sharing a barcode.

This clonotype was found a few times. Its antigen is undetermined. In TCRdb, the PCR reads were re-called with MiXCR into one record per CDR3 protein. The table lists hundreds of thousands of distinct CDR3 sequences, roughly 24% of them singletons, with around 0.7% in the top ten. Trimming removed 5 bases from V and 6 bases from J, with 5 bases in between. The CDR3 sequence is 12 residues long. Germline assignment: CDR1 SEHNR and CDR2 FQNEAQ (reference sequence). The sequence came from a human donor in good health. Some libraries in this study had Jurkat cell RNA spiked in. The rearrangement joins TRBV7-9 to TRBJ1-6; D is ambiguous. Source material: naive CD8+ T cells from blood, with Jurkat cell RNA spiked in. Subset given: FACS-sorted CD8+CD4-CCR7+CD45RA+ naive T cells. The CDR3 sequence: CASSGPNSPLHF. The CDR3 DNA reads TGTGCCAGCAGCGGACCTAATTCACCCCTCCACTTT.